Each of the 26 T cell receptor beta chains below was sequenced from the same sample in a study of neoadjuvant anti-PD-1 for oral cavity cancer. Documented time point: after neoadjuvant nivolumab, at surgical resection. Method: immunoSEQ multiplex PCR; TCRdb's copy keeps in-frame clones and lacks some. Of nearly 15,000 clones in the sample, about 36% were seen once. Specimen: tumor tissue, collected after nivolumab (anti-PD-1) treatment. Every receptor here comes from a person between 35 and 79 years old with oral cavity squamous cell carcinoma.

J is TRBJ1-2 and V is TRBV7-6; the D is unclear. The germline V and J ends were trimmed by 1 base and 9 bases, with 9 bases remaining between them. This CDR3 has 12 residues. Germline V gene sequence: CDR1 SGHVS, CDR2 FNYEAQ. CDR3 nucleotide sequence: TGTGCCAGCAGCTTAGAGGGAAGGAGCTACACCTTC. This gives the protein CASSLEGRSYTF.

The genes are TRBV19 and TRBJ1-4; 7 positions match TRBD1. V dropped 3 bases and J dropped 7; count of bases not matched to a gene: 8. This CDR3 comprises 15 residues. The germline V gene has CDR1 LNHDA and CDR2 SQIVND (reference sequence). The DNA for the CDR3 is TGTGCCAGTAGTATCGGCCAGGGGGGTACTGAAAAACTGTTTTTT. It translates to CASSIGQGGTEKLFF.

The chain carries TRBV11-3 and TRBJ2-5; 7 nucleotides agree with TRBD2. V dropped 1 base and J dropped 1; count of bases not matched to a gene: 6. The CDR3 totals 16 residues. Germline V CDR1 and CDR2: SGHNT, YENEEA. The CDR3 nucleotides are TGTGCCAGCAGCTTAGGGGGACTAAAGAGCCAAGAGACCCAGTACTTC. Translating gives CASSLGGLKSQETQYF.

The chain recombines TRBV7-9 with TRBJ2-1; 8 bases are a match to TRBD1. This CDR3 comprises 17 residues. J lost 4 bases, V lost 2 bases, and 10 bases had no gene match. The germline V gene has CDR1 SEHNR and CDR2 FQNEAQ (reference sequence). The CDR3 region is CASSLPTGETHYNEQFF. The CDR3 DNA sequence: TGTGCCAGCAGCTTACCGACAGGGGAGACGCATTACAATGAGCAGTTCTTC.

The gene calls are TRBV7-9 and TRBJ2-5; TRBD2 is a possible D gene (6 bases). Looked up from germline, CDR1 is SEHNR and CDR2 is FQNEAQ (reference sequence). V lost 2 bases and J 4 bases, leaving 14 bases between the germline ends. This CDR3 is built from 15 residues. CDR3: CASSLSRGTVETQYF. DNA for the CDR3: TGTGCCAGCAGCTTAAGCCGCGGGACGGTAGAGACCCAGTACTTC.

This clone was observed a few times. The chain has TRBV7-9 and TRBJ2-7, with 7 positions matching TRBD2. J gave up 9 bases and V 4 bases, and 12 bases lay outside the gene matches. CDR1 and CDR2 from the germline V gene are SEHNR and FQNEAQ (reference sequence). The CDR3 is made up of 14 amino acids. The DNA of the CDR3 is TGTGCCAGCAGCTACGTCTCCGGGACTAACGGGCAGTACTTC. Its protein product is CASSYVSGTNGQYF.

V is TRBV7-9 and J is TRBJ2-2; a weak D match, TRBD1 (6 bases). V was pared by 1 base and J by 11 bases, with 8 bases between. There are 12 residues in the CDR3. The germline V gene has CDR1 SEHNR and CDR2 FQNEAQ (reference sequence). In DNA form, the CDR3 reads TGTGCCAGCAGCTTAGGGACAGAAGAGCTGTTTTTT. Translating it yields CASSLGTEELFF.

The CDR3 reads CASSPRGSGVGEQYF. CDR3 nucleotide sequence: TGTGCCAGCAGCCCCCGTGGTAGCGGGGTTGGCGAGCAGTACTTC. The chain combines TRBV7-3 with TRBJ2-7; 8 nucleotides agree with TRBD2. V shed 5 bases and J 6 bases; nucleotides not matched to a gene: 12. The length of the CDR3 is 15 residues. Germline V CDR1 and CDR2: SGHTA, FQGTGA.

By proportion, this clone is medium-sized. The rearrangement uses TRBV2 and TRBJ2-5; D is possibly TRBD1 (6 bases). This CDR3 is built from 13 residues. Trimming pared 6 bases from V and 2 bases from J, leaving 10 bases between. Per the germline V gene, CDR1 is SNHLY and CDR2 is FYNNEI. As DNA, the CDR3 is TGTGCCAGCAGACGTACAGGGCAAGAGACCCAGTACTTC. Its translation is CASRRTGQETQYF.

In its sample, this clone was seen a few times. The V and J genes are TRBV30 and TRBJ1-2; D call uncertain. There are 13 residues in the CDR3. Germline CDR1 GTSNPN, CDR2 SVGIG (reference sequence). The V gene lost 5 bases and the J gene lost 7 bases, with 17 bases spanning the gap. CDR3 nucleotides: TGTGCCTGGGTCGGAACACCAGCGAGTGGCTACACCTTC. Protein: CAWVGTPASGYTF. Full variable domain (missing parts from reference TRBV30 and TRBJ1-2): SQTIHQWPATLVQPVGSPLSLECTVEGTSNPNLYWYRQAAGRGLQLLFYSVGIGQISSEVPQNLSASRPQDRQFILSSKKLLLSDSGFYLCAWVGTPASGYTFGSGTRLTVV.

The V call is TRBV6-6, the J call TRBJ1-5, with a tentative D call TRBD1 (6 bases). Germline CDR1 reads MNHNY; CDR2 reads SVGAGI (reference sequence). The V end lost 5 bases, the J end lost 7 bases, and 12 bases lay between the germline ends. The CDR3 extends over 13 amino acids. The CDR3 region is CASSQQGEQPQHF. The CDR3 nucleotides are TGTGCCAGCAGTCAACAGGGAGAGCAGCCCCAGCATTTT.

By share, this clone ranks as medium-sized. The V call is TRBV7-9, the J call TRBJ1-2, with TRBD1 matching over 8 bases. The CDR3 extends over 15 amino acids. V lost 5 bases, J lost 5 bases, and 10 bases stayed unmatched. CDR1 and CDR2 (germline): SEHNR, FQNEAQ (reference sequence). The CDR3 protein is CASSPRQGRGYGYTF. The CDR3 nucleotides read TGTGCCAGCAGCCCCCGACAGGGGAGAGGGTATGGCTACACCTTC.

This clone was detected a few times. The V and J genes are TRBV20-1 and TRBJ2-7; D is perhaps TRBD2 (5 bases). The germline V gene encodes CDR1 DFQATT and CDR2 SNEGSKA (reference sequence). V was cut by 5 bases and J by 7 bases, with 12 bases left in between. This CDR3 has 11 amino acids. CDR3 sequence (DNA): TGCAGTGCTCTCGGGGTCCAAGAGCAGTACTTC. As protein: CSALGVQEQYF.

The genes are TRBV29-1 and TRBJ1-1, with D perhaps TRBD1 (6 bases). The CDR3 contains 11 residues. Germline values: CDR1 SQVTM, CDR2 ANQGSEA. The CDR3 protein is CSGGQGTEAFF. The CDR3 DNA sequence: TGCAGTGGGGGGCAGGGCACTGAAGCTTTCTTT.

This clone was counted ten times or more. The chain links TRBV5-5 to TRBJ2-3, with D possibly TRBD2 on 6 matching bases. Germline CDR1 SGHKS, CDR2 YYEKEE (reference sequence). The CDR3 runs 14 residues. The V end lost 3 bases, the J end lost 2 bases, and 10 bases lay between the germline ends. CDR3 sequence: CASSWGVATDTQYF. Here the CDR3 DNA reads TGTGCCAGCAGCTGGGGGGTGGCCACAGATACGCAGTATTTT.

The chain combines TRBV10-2 with TRBJ1-5; D is ambiguous. Germline V gene lookup returns CDR1 WSHSY and CDR2 SAAADI. The CDR3 runs 14 residues. V was cut by 2 bases and J by 3 bases, with 8 bases left in between. CDR3 DNA sequence: TGCGCCAGCAGTGAGGGACCGATCAATCAGCCCCAGCATTTT. Translated: CASSEGPINQPQHF.

The rearrangement uses TRBV20-1 and TRBJ2-1; D remains ambiguous. Trimming shortened V by 1 base and J by 10 bases, and 8 bases separated the two germline ends. Germline values: CDR1 DFQATT, CDR2 SNEGSKA (reference sequence). The CDR3 covers 11 residues. The CDR3 protein is CSARGPKEQFF. CDR3 coding DNA: TGCAGTGCTAGAGGCCCCAAAGAGCAGTTCTTC.

This rearrangement joins TRBV6-5 to TRBJ1-5; TRBD1 matches 8 bases. Germline V gene sequence: CDR1 MNHEY, CDR2 SVGAGI. This CDR3 is built from 16 residues. Germline trimming cut 0 bases from V and 7 bases from J; bases unmatched to any gene: 8. For the CDR3, the DNA is TGTGCCAGCAGTTACTCTGCCCAGGGGGCAGGCCAGCCCCAGCATTTT. It translates to CASSYSAQGAGQPQHF.

This clone was recorded a few times. V gene TRBV19 combines with J gene TRBJ2-7, with D possibly being TRBD1 or TRBD2 (5 bases each). Germline V gene lookup returns CDR1 LNHDA and CDR2 SQIVND (reference sequence). CDR3 length: 13 amino acids. V lost 6 bases to trimming and J lost 3 bases, with 12 bases between them. DNA of the CDR3: TGTGCCAGTAGCCCCGGGACCCACTACGAGCAGTACTTC. Protein sequence: CASSPGTHYEQYF. The variable domain in full, with the rest retrieved from reference TRBV19 and TRBJ2-7, is DGGITQSPKYLFRKEGQNVTLSCEQNLNHDAMYWYRQDPGQGLRLIYYSQIVNDFQKGDIAEGYSVSREKKESFPLTVTSAQKNPTAFYLCASSPGTHYEQYFGPGTRLTVT.

This sequence joins TRBV19 and TRBJ1-4; maybe TRBD1 (5 bases). The CDR3 is made up of 16 amino acids. Trimming left V 0 bases short and J 8 bases short, with 16 bases between. The germline V gene has CDR1 LNHDA and CDR2 SQIVND (reference sequence). CDR3 region: CASSIEVGRRGEKLFF. The CDR3 region has the DNA TGTGCCAGTAGTATAGAGGTGGGGCGCCGGGGAGAAAAACTGTTTTTT.

This clone appeared a few times. V gene TRBV11-1 combines with J gene TRBJ2-5; D might be TRBD2 (5 bases). Germline assignment: CDR1 SGHAT and CDR2 FQDESV (reference sequence). The V gene lost 3 bases and the J gene lost 5 bases, with 10 bases spanning the gap. The CDR3 sequence is 13 residues long. The CDR3 sequence is CASSFGESETQYF. In DNA, the CDR3 is TGTGCCAGCAGCTTCGGGGAATCGGAGACCCAGTACTTC.

By share, this clone ranks as medium-sized (0.01 to 0.1%). The rearrangement links TRBV30 to TRBJ1-4; TRBD1 agrees at 11 bases. The CDR3 covers 18 residues. Per the germline V gene, CDR1 is GTSNPN and CDR2 is SVGIG (reference sequence). V dropped 2 bases and J dropped 3; count of bases not matched to a gene: 11. The CDR3 protein is CAWSHGQGAGRANEKLFF. As DNA, the CDR3 is TGTGCCTGGAGTCATGGACAGGGGGCCGGGAGAGCTAATGAAAAACTGTTTTTT.

V gene TRBV27 combines with J gene TRBJ1-5, with D possibly being TRBD1 (5 bases). CDR1 is MNHEY, CDR2 SMNVEV, per germline (reference sequence). CDR3 length equals 14 residues. The V end lost 4 bases, the J end lost 3 bases, and 10 bases lay between the germline ends. The CDR3 nucleotides are TGTGCCAGCAGTTCTACAGGACCCAATCAGCCCCAGCATTTT. It specifies CASSSTGPNQPQHF.

This clone was observed at least ten times. V usage is TRBV6-1 and J usage is TRBJ1-2; D is unresolved. Germline CDR1 and CDR2: MNHNS and SASEGT. Trimming shortened V by 3 bases and J by 3 bases, and 26 bases separated the two germline ends. The CDR3 consists of 19 residues. The CDR3 nucleotides are TGTGCCAGCAGTGAGGGCGCGGGGTTACCTACTAATTTGCACTATGGCTACACCTTC. This encodes CASSEGAGLPTNLHYGYTF.

The V and J genes are TRBV5-5 and TRBJ2-3; the D gene is possibly TRBD1 (7 bases). Germline V gene sequence: CDR1 SGHKS, CDR2 YYEKEE (reference sequence). This CDR3 is 12 amino acids long. Deletions cut 4 bases from V and 5 bases from J, with 8 bases between. This CDR3 reads CASSQGGDTQYF. For the CDR3, the DNA is TGTGCCAGCAGCCAGGGGGGAGATACGCAGTATTTT.

This clone was detected only a few times. The gene calls are TRBV23-1 and TRBJ2-5; unclear D gene. TRBV23-1 is designated an ORF whose function remains uncertain. The length of the CDR3 is 14 residues. Trimming stripped 0 bases from V and 6 bases from J, with 11 bases between. The CDR3 here is CASSQSRSSKTQYF. DNA of the CDR3: TGCGCCAGCAGTCAATCTCGGTCGTCAAAGACCCAGTACTTC.